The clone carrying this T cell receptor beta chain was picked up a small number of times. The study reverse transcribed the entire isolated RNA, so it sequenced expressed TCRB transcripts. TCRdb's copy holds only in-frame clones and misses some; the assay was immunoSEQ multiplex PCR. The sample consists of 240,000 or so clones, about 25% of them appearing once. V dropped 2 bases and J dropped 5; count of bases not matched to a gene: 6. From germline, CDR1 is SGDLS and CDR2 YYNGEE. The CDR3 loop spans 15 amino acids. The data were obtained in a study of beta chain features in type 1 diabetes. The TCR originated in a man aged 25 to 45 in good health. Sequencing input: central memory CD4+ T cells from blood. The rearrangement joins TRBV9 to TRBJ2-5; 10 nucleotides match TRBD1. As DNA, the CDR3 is TGTGCCAGCAGCGTCGGGACAGGGGTTGTTGAGACCCAGTACTTC. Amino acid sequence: CASSVGTGVVETQYF.